This section outlines one TCR beta chain sequence together with its context. This clone was found a few times. Its antigen target is currently unknown. Base quality data are lacking; no much larger clone is found one base away. These data come from a study of T cell changes during pregnancy in multiple sclerosis (dated by TCRdb to about 2019). The study in broad terms: The study examined how the T cell repertoire changed over the course of pregnancy in women with multiple sclerosis.

For this chain, trimming is 1 base at the V end and 1 base at the J end, and the number of junction bases without a gene match is 6. The germline V gene provides CDR1 LGHNA and CDR2 YNFKEQ. Including cysteine and phenylalanine, the CDR3 has 17 amino acids. Only the CDR3 portion is preserved as DNA: 51 bases, with reading frame beginning at the first base. The library was obtained by the immunoSEQ multiplex PCR assay. In its TCRdb copy, this immuneACCESS table keeps in-frame sequences only and misses some clones. Where compared with another copy, unresolved V genes explain less than half of these, and the others have no known cause. Recorded for this sample are around 130,000 clones; approximately 93% of them occurred a single time. In total, the top ten clones hold 6.2% of the sample.

This TCR derives from a female donor with multiple sclerosis, enrolled in a pregnancy study. This chain joins TRBV4-2 to TRBJ2-7; 11 bases in the middle match TRBD2. Sequencing was performed on peripheral blood, taken before pregnancy. The CDR3 protein: CASSQGRLAGSSYEQYF. DNA sequence: TGTGCCAGCAGCCAAGGGAGACTAGCGGGGAGTTCCTACGAGCAGTACTTC.